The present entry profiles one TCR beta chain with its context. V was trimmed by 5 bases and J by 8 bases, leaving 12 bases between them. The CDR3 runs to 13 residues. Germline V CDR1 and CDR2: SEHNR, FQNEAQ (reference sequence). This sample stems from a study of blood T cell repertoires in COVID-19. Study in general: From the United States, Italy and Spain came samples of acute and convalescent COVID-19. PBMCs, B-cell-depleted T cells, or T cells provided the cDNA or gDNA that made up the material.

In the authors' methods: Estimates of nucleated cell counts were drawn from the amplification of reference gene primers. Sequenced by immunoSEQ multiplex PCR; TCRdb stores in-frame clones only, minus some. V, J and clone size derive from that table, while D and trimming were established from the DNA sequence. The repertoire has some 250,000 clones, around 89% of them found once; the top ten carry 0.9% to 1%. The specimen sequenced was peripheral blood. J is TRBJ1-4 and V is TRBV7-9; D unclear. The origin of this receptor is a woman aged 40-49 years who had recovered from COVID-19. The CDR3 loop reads CASSPRFGEKLFF. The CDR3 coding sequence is TGTGCCAGCAGCCCGAGGTTTGGGGAAAAACTGTTTTTT.